Following are 14 T cell receptor beta chains from one sample sequenced in a study of blood T cell repertoires in COVID-19. Sequenced by immunoSEQ multiplex PCR; TCRdb stores in-frame clones only, minus some. The sample has 300,000 or so clones; more than 70% are singletons. The sample was peripheral blood. These receptors were collected from a woman under 40 who had recovered from COVID-19.

The V and J genes are TRBV5-1 and TRBJ2-2; the D gene is possibly TRBD1 (6 bases). V was cut by 1 base and J by 7 bases, with 14 bases left in between. The CDR3 has 15 amino acids. Looked up from germline, CDR1 is SGHRS and CDR2 is YFSETQ. The CDR3 is CASSLSGDRSGELFF. As DNA, the CDR3 is TGCGCCAGCAGCTTGTCAGGGGATAGAAGCGGGGAGCTGTTTTTT.

The CDR3 sequence: CASSLVRGGDGYTF. CDR3 DNA sequence: TGTGCCAGCAGCTTAGTCAGGGGTGGGGATGGCTACACCTTC. The J gene is TRBJ1-2, the V gene TRBV7-9; D possibly corresponds to TRBD1 (6 bases). Deletions cut 1 base from V and 6 bases from J, with 12 bases between. CDR3 length: 14 amino acids. CDR1 is SEHNR, CDR2 FQNEAQ, per germline (reference sequence).

This chain links TRBV6-4 with TRBJ2-1, with TRBD2 matching 12 bases. Trimming removed 3 bases from V and 9 bases from J; junction bases left unmatched: 6. The CDR3 extends over 15 amino acids. Germline V gene data show CDR1 as MRHNA and CDR2 as SNTAGT. The CDR3 DNA follows: TGTGCCAGCAGTGAATCTAGCGGGGGGGCCAGTGAGCAGTTCTTC. As protein: CASSESSGGASEQFF.

A single count supports this clone. V and J are TRBV7-2 and TRBJ2-2; 7 nucleotides agree with TRBD1. Trimming at V came to 5 bases and at J to 1 base, leaving 7 bases not matched to a gene. The CDR3 contains 16 residues. From germline, CDR1 is SGHTA and CDR2 FQGNSA. The chain's CDR3 is CASSTLTGQNTGELFF. CDR3 in DNA: TGTGCCAGCAGCACCTTGACAGGGCAGAACACCGGGGAGCTGTTTTTT.

The chain employs TRBV30 and TRBJ1-2, with no clear D. The CDR3 length is 16 residues. Germline assignment: CDR1 GTSNPN and CDR2 SVGIG (reference sequence). V was trimmed by 1 base and J by 8 bases, leaving 23 bases between them. The CDR3 sequence is CAWSGFNHRRGRGYTF. The CDR3 DNA sequence: TGTGCCTGGAGTGGTTTCAACCACCGACGGGGTCGGGGCTACACCTTC.

The chain employs TRBV6-4 and TRBJ1-1; D perhaps matches TRBD1 (5 bases). CDR3 length equals 15 residues. CDR1 is MRHNA, CDR2 SNTAGT, per germline. V was shortened by 0 bases and J by 7 bases, with 15 bases between the two germline ends. The CDR3 sequence: CASSDSFEGASEAFF. In DNA form, the CDR3 reads TGTGCCAGCAGTGACTCGTTTGAAGGGGCGAGTGAAGCTTTCTTT.

This rearrangement joins TRBV27 to TRBJ2-1; D is uncertain. The CDR3 extends over 13 amino acids. Germline V gene sequence: CDR1 MNHEY, CDR2 SMNVEV (reference sequence). Trimming took 3 bases from V and 4 from J, leaving 7 bases between them. CDR3 in DNA: TGTGCCAGCAGTTTGTCCCAGTACAATGAGCAGTTCTTC. Translated: CASSLSQYNEQFF.

The rearrangement links TRBV4-2 to TRBJ2-3; the match to TRBD2 covers 8 bases. V gave up 0 bases and J gave up 1 base; unmatched junction bases: 6. CDR1 is LGHNA, CDR2 YNFKEQ, per germline. This CDR3 comprises 17 residues. The CDR3 spells CASSQELRRGGTDTQYF. DNA for the CDR3: TGTGCCAGCAGCCAAGAGCTGAGGCGGGGGGGCACAGATACGCAGTATTTT.

This clone was seen just once. This chain uses TRBV9 with TRBJ1-1; 10 bases align to TRBD1. V shed 7 bases and J 6 bases; nucleotides not matched to a gene: 9. Germline lookup yields CDR1 SGDLS and CDR2 YYNGEE. The CDR3 extends over 14 amino acids. The CDR3 nucleotides read TGTGCCAGCGGACCGACAGGGGGCAATCCTGAAGCTTTCTTT. This sequence encodes CASGPTGGNPEAFF.

The chain links TRBV19 to TRBJ2-7; no clear D gene. V dropped 2 bases and J dropped 0 bases, with 5 bases sitting between them. Germline CDR1 is LNHDA and CDR2 is SQIVND (reference sequence). This CDR3 spans 13 amino acids. The CDR3 is CASSIQASYEQYF. The CDR3 DNA reads TGTGCCAGTAGTATACAGGCCTCCTACGAGCAGTACTTC.

This clone was found once. The sample has other DNA sequences that encode this CDR3 too. The chain uses TRBV4-1 and TRBJ1-2; D gene unclear. Deletions cut 2 bases from V and 0 bases from J, with 4 bases between. CDR3 size: 13 residues. Germline loops: CDR1 MGHRA, CDR2 YSYEKL. Here the CDR3 reads CASSQQTNYGYTF. The CDR3 DNA follows: TGCGCCAGCAGCCAACAGACTAACTATGGCTACACCTTC.

The table lists this clone with a count of one. The V and J genes are TRBV5-1 and TRBJ2-3; perhaps TRBD2 as D (5 bases). Germline CDR1 is SGHRS and CDR2 is YFSETQ. V was clipped by 2 bases and J by 9 bases, with 22 bases between them. The CDR3 is 16 amino acids. CDR3 in amino acids: CASSLYRGSALKTQYF. The CDR3 nucleotides are TGCGCCAGCAGCTTATATCGGGGATCGGCCTTGAAGACGCAGTATTTT.

V and J are TRBV5-6 and TRBJ1-1, with 9 bases lining up with TRBD1. This CDR3 spans 14 amino acids. J lost 5 bases, V lost 0 bases, and 2 bases had no gene match. Germline V gene data show CDR1 as SGHDT and CDR2 as YYEEEE. The CDR3 reads CASSLETGGTEAFF. In nucleotides, the CDR3 is TGTGCCAGCAGCTTGGAGACAGGGGGAACTGAAGCTTTCTTT.

The V call is TRBV11-2, the J call TRBJ2-7, with TRBD1 identical over 7 bases. The junction had 12 bases not matched to a gene; V was cut back by 2 bases and J by 5 bases. Germline-derived CDR1 and CDR2 are SGHAT and FQNNGV. This CDR3 region has 16 residues. CDR3 sequence: CASSLFLLGQKHEQYF. The CDR3 DNA reads as TGTGCCAGCAGCTTATTTTTGCTGGGACAGAAGCACGAGCAGTACTTC.